Each of the 32 T cell receptor beta chains below was sequenced from the same sample in a study of post-analysis software for immune sequencing data. Their antigens are not known. Study observations and caveats: Higher frequency in patients than in controls was seen for about five TRBV segments, with TRBV5-6, TRBV5-1 and TRBV20-1 among them.

Libraries were made from TCR beta cDNA, and they carried unique molecular identifiers. TCRdb passed the PCR reads through MiXCR, listing each CDR3 protein once. The sample shows about 540,000 distinct CDR3 sequences, roughly 34% of them seen only once. Input material: blood. The receptors stem from a girl aged 2-17 years with multiple sclerosis.

The J gene is TRBJ2-7, the V gene TRBV6-2 or TRBV6-3; TRBD2 matches 10 bases. V dropped 3 bases and J dropped 1; count of bases not matched to a gene: 6. This CDR3 region has 16 residues. Germline-derived CDR1 and CDR2 are MNHEY and SVGEGT. The CDR3 DNA follows: TGTGCCAGCAGTTATCGGCTAGCGGGGGTATCCTACGAGCAGTACTTC. It specifies CASSYRLAGVSYEQYF.

This clonotype was recorded a few times. The V and J genes are TRBV29-1 and TRBJ1-4; D gene uncertain. V lost 2 bases to trimming and J lost 8 bases, with 12 bases between them. The CDR3 runs 13 residues. Germline-derived CDR1 and CDR2 are SQVTM and ANQGSEA. The CDR3 sequence: CSVELDGREKLFF. CDR3 nucleotide sequence: TGCAGCGTTGAACTGGACGGGCGGGAAAAACTGTTTTTT.

This sequence joins TRBV11-2 and TRBJ2-5; 7 bases are a match to TRBD1. V dropped 2 bases and J dropped 8; count of bases not matched to a gene: 5. The CDR3 runs to 13 residues. The germline V gene encodes CDR1 SGHAT and CDR2 FQNNGV. This CDR3 is CASSLSDRDTQYF. CDR3 bases: TGTGCCAGCAGCTTATCCGACAGGGACACCCAGTACTTC.

This clonotype was counted only a few times. J is TRBJ2-7 and V is TRBV15; D might be TRBD1 or TRBD2, each matching 5 bases. Germline CDR1 LNHNV, CDR2 YYDKDF (reference sequence). Deletions cut 1 base from V and 2 bases from J, with 12 bases between. The CDR3 consists of 15 residues. CDR3 protein: CATSRARDGTYEQYF. CDR3 DNA: TGTGCCACCAGCAGAGCCCGGGACGGCACCTACGAGCAGTACTTC.

This clonotype is classed as medium-sized (0.01 to 0.1%). The chain is built from TRBV7-2 and TRBJ2-1, with D perhaps matching TRBD2 (7 bases). The germline V gene encodes CDR1 SGHTA and CDR2 FQGNSA. The ends were cut back, 1 base at V and 9 bases at J, with 19 bases in the middle. This CDR3 has 16 amino acids. CDR3 region: CASSLGFGGGRVEQFF. CDR3 nucleotides: TGTGCCAGCAGCTTAGGTTTTGGCGGGGGCCGGGTTGAGCAGTTCTTC.

The chain combines TRBV5-1 with TRBJ1-1, with 8 bases lining up with TRBD1. V lost 4 bases, J lost 5 bases, and 7 bases stayed unmatched. CDR1 is SGHRS and CDR2 is YFSETQ in the germline V gene. This CDR3 is 14 amino acids long. The CDR3 here is CASSIQGAGTEAFF. DNA of the CDR3: TGCGCCAGCAGCATCCAGGGGGCAGGGACTGAAGCTTTCTTT.

The CDR3 is CASSPTWSIDTQYF. Here the CDR3 DNA reads TGTGCCAGCAGCCCCACTTGGAGCATCGATACGCAGTATTTT. The genes are TRBV11-1 and TRBJ2-3; D unclear. The CDR3 is made up of 14 amino acids. Germline V gene lookup returns CDR1 SGHAT and CDR2 FQDESV (reference sequence). V gave up 5 bases and J gave up 6 bases, with 15 bases separating them.

This clonotype was counted ten times or more. The chain recombines TRBV14 with TRBJ2-7; D is perhaps TRBD2 (5 bases). V was trimmed by 4 bases and J by 2 bases, leaving 18 bases between them. CDR1 and CDR2 from the germline V gene are SGHDN and FVKESK. This CDR3 spans 16 amino acids. CDR3 coding DNA: TGTGCCAGCAGCCCGCTTTCTAGCCTGACACCCTACGAGCAGTACTTC. Its translation is CASSPLSSLTPYEQYF.

The chain uses TRBV15 and TRBJ2-3; D remains unclear. Trimming shortened V by 5 bases and J by 4 bases, and 10 bases separated the two germline ends. The V gene's germline CDR1 is LNHNV and CDR2 YYDKDF (reference sequence). There are 13 residues in the CDR3. The CDR3 here is CATSLRYADTQYF. The DNA of the CDR3 is TGTGCCACCAGCCTCCGGTATGCAGATACGCAGTATTTT.

This chain links TRBV29-1 with TRBJ2-3; D remains ambiguous. This CDR3 is 11 amino acids long. Per the germline V gene, CDR1 is SQVTM and CDR2 is ANQGSEA. Trimming cost V 6 bases and J 6 bases, with 10 bases left between them. CDR3 bases: TGCAGCGTCCTCCTTGAGGATACGCAGTATTTT. Its protein product is CSVLLEDTQYF.

V usage is TRBV5-1 and J usage is TRBJ2-3; TRBD1 matches at 10 bases. V trimming: 0 bases; J trimming: 0 bases; junction bases outside the gene matches: 16. CDR3 length: 21 residues. Germline CDR1 and CDR2: SGHRS and YFSETQ. CDR3 region: CASSLEGFGTGAVTSTDTQYF. The CDR3 DNA reads TGCGCCAGCAGCTTGGAGGGGTTCGGGACAGGGGCGGTAACTAGCACAGATACGCAGTATTTT.

This clonotype was counted between two and nine times. The chain joins TRBV9 to TRBJ2-2, with D perhaps TRBD1 (6 bases). Germline lookup yields CDR1 SGDLS and CDR2 YYNGEE. This CDR3 is 15 amino acids long. V was shortened by 4 bases and J by 3 bases, with 13 bases between the two germline ends. The CDR3 DNA follows: TGTGCCAGCAGCTTCGGGACACATCACACCGGGGAGCTGTTTTTT. Translating it yields CASSFGTHHTGELFF.

This chain joins TRBV6-5 and TRBJ1-2; the match to TRBD1 covers 8 bases. The CDR3 has 14 residues. V lost 5 bases and J lost 7; bases outside the gene matches: 9. Looked up from germline, CDR1 is MNHEY and CDR2 is SVGAGI. The CDR3 DNA reads TGTGCCAGCAGTCGGGGCGGCAGGGGGCTTGGCTACACCTTC. It specifies CASSRGGRGLGYTF.

This chain links TRBV4-1 with TRBJ1-6, with D unclear. The CDR3 runs to 16 residues. CDR1 is MGHRA, CDR2 YSYEKL, per germline. V was pared by 2 bases and J by 0 bases, with 8 bases between. CDR3 loop: CASSQREGSYNSPLHF. CDR3 DNA sequence: TGCGCCAGCAGCCAAAGGGAGGGCTCCTATAATTCACCCCTCCACTTT.

Regarding this clonotype: One base away lies a much larger clone, so this may be a sequencing read error. V gene TRBV6-4 combines with J gene TRBJ2-3; TRBD2 is a possible D gene (5 bases). CDR3 length: 14 residues. Germline V CDR1 and CDR2: MRHNA, SNTAGT. The CDR3, as DNA: TGTACCAGCAGTGACGACGGGGACACAGATACGCAGTATTTT. Protein product: CTSSDDGDTDTQYF.

The rearrangement joins TRBV12-3 or TRBV12-4 to TRBJ1-2; TRBD1 is a possible D gene (5 bases). This CDR3 has 14 residues. V lost 6 bases to trimming and J lost 1 base, with 12 bases between them. CDR3 protein: CASRGSGGNYGYTF. The DNA for the CDR3 is TGTGCCAGCAGGGGGTCGGGGGGTAACTATGGCTACACCTTC.

The chain carries TRBV12-3 or TRBV12-4 and TRBJ1-2; D unclear. CDR3 length: 11 residues. Trimming took 2 bases from V and 10 from J, leaving 8 bases between them. This CDR3 reads CASSLYGDYTF. CDR3 DNA: TGTGCCAGCAGTTTATACGGGGACTACACCTTC.

The CDR3 nucleotides read TGCAGTGCTAGAGATCGGAGAGCGGGTGGGGCTTTAGGTACGCAGTATTTT. Translation gives CSARDRRAGGALGTQYF. This chain links TRBV20-1 with TRBJ2-3, with TRBD2 as a possible D gene (6 bases). Germline V lookup: CDR1 DFQATT, CDR2 SNEGSKA (reference sequence). The CDR3 is made up of 17 amino acids. Trimming took 0 bases from V and 8 from J, leaving 24 bases between them.

This clonotype was seen at least ten times. J is TRBJ2-5 and V is TRBV7-3; 7 bases fit TRBD2. Germline assignment: CDR1 SGHTA and CDR2 FQGTGA. This CDR3 region has 13 residues. V dropped 5 bases and J dropped 3; count of bases not matched to a gene: 3. The DNA for the CDR3 is TGTGCCAGCAGCCGACTAGCTAAAGAGACCCAGTACTTC. It translates to CASSRLAKETQYF.

This clonotype was detected a few times. V gene TRBV20-1 combines with J gene TRBJ2-1, with 8 positions matching TRBD2. Trimming took 0 bases from V and 7 from J; bases not matched to a gene: 11. Germline V lookup: CDR1 DFQATT, CDR2 SNEGSKA (reference sequence). This CDR3 has 16 amino acids. DNA for the CDR3: TGCAGTGCTAGAGATCGAGCCGGGGGGGCCTGGAATGAGCAGTTCTTC. Translation gives CSARDRAGGAWNEQFF.

The CDR3 region is CASSSASGSYNEQYF. The DNA for the CDR3 is TGCGCCAGCTCCTCCGCGAGCGGTTCCTACAATGAGCAGTACTTC. V usage is TRBV5-1 and J usage is TRBJ2-1; D perhaps matches TRBD2 (5 bases). The J call may be in error: the DNA end matches TRBJ2-7 better. The CDR3 is 15 amino acids. The germline V gene encodes CDR1 SGHRS and CDR2 YFSETQ.

The chain employs TRBV7-6 and TRBJ2-3, with a tentative D call TRBD2 (7 bases). The ends were cut back, 3 bases at V and 6 bases at J, with 16 bases in the middle. Germline CDR1 SGHVS, CDR2 FNYEAQ. The CDR3 length is 15 residues. Here the CDR3 reads CASSFRAGARDTQYF. As DNA, the CDR3 is TGTGCCAGCAGCTTTAGGGCGGGGGCGAGGGATACGCAGTATTTT.

V and J are TRBV29-1 and TRBJ2-5, with D unclear. Trimming took off 3 bases at V and 0 bases at J, with 5 bases between the two ends. CDR1 SQVTM and CDR2 ANQGSEA come from the germline V gene. The CDR3 is made up of 12 amino acids. The CDR3 coding sequence is TGCAGCGTTGAGGCTTACCAAGAGACCCAGTACTTC. As protein: CSVEAYQETQYF. Based on the CDR3 plus reference TRBV29-1 and TRBJ2-5, the full variable domain is SAVISQKPSRDICQRGTSLTIQCQVDSQVTMMFWYRQQPGQSLTLIATANQGSEATYESGFVIDKFPISRPNLTFSTLTVSNMSPEDSSIYLCSVEAYQETQYFGPGTRLLVL.

The chain links TRBV29-1 to TRBJ1-1; no clear D. Germline loops: CDR1 SQVTM, CDR2 ANQGSEA. CDR3 size: 12 residues. V shed 4 bases and J shed 3 bases, with 9 bases lying between them. The CDR3 region has the DNA TGCAGCGTTGCCCCAGTGGACACTGAAGCTTTCTTT. This codes for CSVAPVDTEAFF.

This clonotype was seen at least ten times. The chain employs TRBV7-2 and TRBJ2-1, with D unresolved. Germline V lookup: CDR1 SGHTA, CDR2 FQGNSA. The V end lost 5 bases, the J end lost 8 bases, and 10 bases lay between the germline ends. This CDR3 comprises 12 residues. CDR3 loop: CASSPGRDEQFF. The CDR3 DNA follows: TGTGCCAGCAGCCCCGGAAGGGATGAGCAGTTCTTC.

This rearrangement joins TRBV20-1 to TRBJ2-4; D is unresolved. The DNA end is a closer match to TRBJ2-5, so the J assignment may be wrong. Germline loops: CDR1 DFQATT, CDR2 SNEGSKA (reference sequence). The CDR3 extends over 14 amino acids. CDR3 amino acids: CSARYRLSRETQYF. DNA for the CDR3: TGCAGTGCTAGATATAGGCTATCGAGGGAGACCCAGTACTTC.

This clonotype was picked up a small number of times. The J gene is TRBJ2-5, the V gene TRBV4-1; tentative D call: TRBD1 (5 bases). This CDR3 comprises 15 residues. Between the trimmed V and J ends, which lost 2 bases and 1 base, there was a span of 11 bases. Germline-derived CDR1 and CDR2 are MGHRA and YSYEKL. CDR3 in DNA: TGCGCCAGCAGCCAATATCACAGGATCCAAGAGACCCAGTACTTC. The encoded protein is CASSQYHRIQETQYF.

V usage is TRBV3-1 and J usage is TRBJ1-5; D is ambiguous. The CDR3 is 13 residues long. CDR1 is LGHDT and CDR2 is YNNKEL in the germline V gene (reference sequence). The V end was cut by 3 bases, the J end by 3 bases, with 6 bases between. This CDR3 reads CASSQSLNQPQHF. The CDR3 DNA follows: TGTGCCAGCAGCCAGAGCCTCAATCAGCCCCAGCATTTT.

This chain's CDR3 is CASSLRDIETQYF. In nucleotides, the CDR3 is TGTGCCAGCAGCTTACGTGACATCGAGACCCAGTACTTC. The gene calls are TRBV7-9 and TRBJ2-5; D gene ambiguous. The germline V and J ends were trimmed by 2 bases and 5 bases, with 9 bases remaining between them. The CDR3 totals 13 residues. Germline-derived CDR1 and CDR2 are SEHNR and FQNEAQ (reference sequence).

This clonotype was seen a few times. V and J are TRBV7-9 and TRBJ2-3; 7 bases are shared with TRBD2. With V trimmed by 3 bases and J by 2 bases, 5 bases remained unmatched. The germline gives CDR1 SEHNR, CDR2 FQNEAQ (reference sequence). This CDR3 has 15 residues. The CDR3 spells CASSLGGETTDTQYF. CDR3 bases: TGTGCCAGCAGCTTGGGGGGGGAGACCACAGATACGCAGTATTTT.

This clonotype has just a few counts. The chain is built from TRBV7-9 and TRBJ2-3; D perhaps matches TRBD1 (5 bases). The length of the CDR3 is 14 residues. Per the germline V gene, CDR1 is SEHNR and CDR2 is FQNEAQ (reference sequence). V lost 5 bases to trimming and J lost 1 base, with 10 bases between them. CDR3 nucleotides: TGTGCCAGCAGCGTCCCCAGGGGCACAGATACGCAGTATTTT. Translating gives CASSVPRGTDTQYF.

The V and J genes are TRBV6-4 and TRBJ1-1; 7 bases line up with TRBD1. V was pared by 6 bases and J by 3 bases, with 7 bases of the junction left unmatched. CDR3 length: 14 amino acids. Germline V gene sequence: CDR1 MRHNA, CDR2 SNTAGT. CDR3 DNA: TGTGCCAGCAGGGTAGGGGGCACGGACACTGAAGCTTTCTTT. This sequence encodes CASRVGGTDTEAFF.